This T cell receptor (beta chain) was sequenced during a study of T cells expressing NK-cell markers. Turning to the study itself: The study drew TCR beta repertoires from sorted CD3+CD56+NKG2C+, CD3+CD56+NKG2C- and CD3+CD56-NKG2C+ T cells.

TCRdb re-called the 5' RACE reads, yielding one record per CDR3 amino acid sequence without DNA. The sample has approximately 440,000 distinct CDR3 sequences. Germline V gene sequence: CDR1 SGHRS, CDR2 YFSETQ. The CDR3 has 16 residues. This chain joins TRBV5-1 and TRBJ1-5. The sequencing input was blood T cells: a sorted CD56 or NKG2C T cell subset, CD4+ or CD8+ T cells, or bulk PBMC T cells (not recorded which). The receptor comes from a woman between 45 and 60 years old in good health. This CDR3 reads CASKAEGGDSNQPQHF.